This T cell receptor beta chain was obtained from a study of shared clonotypes between healthy human individuals. Study background: Donor ages ranged 18 to 49 years: a couple of women, a few men.

With 7 bases removed from V and 0 bases from J, the gap between germline ends came to 19 bases. The germline CDR1 and CDR2 sequences are MNHEY and SMNVEV (reference sequence). This CDR3 spans 16 amino acids. An even split of each subset's genomic DNA across several immunoSEQ plates was performed. Sorted-subset replicate PCR reactions contained 200 ng DNA, corresponding to 29,000 or so T cell genomes. The data were produced by immunoSEQ multiplex PCR, yet TCRdb's version contains in-frame clones alone and is incomplete. The sample shows approximately 620,000 clones, approximately 97% of them seen only once. Whole-study findings and limits: Naive subsets usually exceeded memory subsets in estimated richness.

Concerning this clone itself: Antigen unknown.

This sequence was found in a woman younger than 45 in good health. This rearrangement joins TRBV27 to TRBJ2-7; no clear D. The specimen was naive CD4+ T cells sorted from blood. Subset indicated: CD45RA+ positively selected. CDR3 residues: CASIDYVGPGSYEQYF. CDR3 DNA sequence: TGTGCCAGCATAGATTATGTGGGCCCGGGCTCCTACGAGCAGTACTTC.